The subject of this entry is one TCR beta chain. Its antigen is unknown. These data originate in a study of CD8 T cells in Susac syndrome. Regarding the study as a whole: Susac-specific public clones numbered about 16 in total CD8+ repertoires (and a few in CD8+ TEMRA repertoires).

RNA, at about 0.45 to 1 ug, was reverse transcribed with random hexamers. TCRdb used MiXCR to reprocess the immunoSEQ multiplex PCR reads, holding one entry per CDR3 protein. The sample includes fewer than 140,000 distinct CDR3 sequences, approximately 95% of them seen just once. Patients with Susac syndrome met the recently defined diagnostic criteria for definite or probable disease. J gave up 2 bases and V 6 bases, and 5 bases lay outside the gene matches. This CDR3 comprises 15 residues. Germline loops: CDR1 DFQATT, CDR2 SNEGSKA (reference sequence). The sequence came from a human donor with Susac syndrome. The chain joins TRBV20-1 to TRBJ2-3; 13 bases are shared with TRBD2. Sequencing was done on a sample of CD8+ T cells from PBMCs. For the CDR3, the DNA is TGCAGTGCCGGACTAGCGGGGGACTACACAGATACGCAGTATTTT. Its protein is CSAGLAGDYTDTQYF.